Presented here are 3 T cell receptor beta chains from one specimen sequenced in a study of T cell responses to AZD1222 COVID-19 vaccine. Method: immunoSEQ multiplex PCR; TCRdb's copy keeps in-frame clones and lacks some. This sample carries over 150,000 clones, about nine tenths of them seen once, and the ten largest clones take roughly 1.6%. This specimen was peripheral blood, taken on day 0 of AZD1222 vaccination. These receptors were collected from an adult in good health.

The gene calls are TRBV7-3 and TRBJ1-5; weak D call: TRBD1 (6 bases). Trimming left V 5 bases short and J 5 bases short, with 10 bases between. Germline V gene data show CDR1 as SGHTA and CDR2 as FQGTGA. The CDR3 is made up of 13 amino acids. CDR3 loop: CASSPEGDQPQHF. For the CDR3, the DNA is TGTGCCAGCAGCCCGGAGGGGGATCAGCCCCAGCATTTT. The full variable domain, with the rest looked up from reference TRBV7-3 and TRBJ1-5, is GAGVSQTPSNKVTEKGKYVELRCDPISGHTALYWYRQSLGQGPEFLIYFQGTGAADDSGLPNDRFFAVRPEGSVSTLKIQRTERGDSAVYLCASSPEGDQPQHFGDGTRLSIL.

This sequence joins TRBV7-9 and TRBJ2-7; unclear D gene. V lost 5 bases, J lost 3 bases, and 8 bases lay in between. The CDR3 has 12 residues. CDR1 and CDR2 from the germline V gene are SEHNR and FQNEAQ (reference sequence). CDR3 sequence: CASSQADYEQYF. The CDR3 bases are TGTGCCAGCAGCCAAGCAGACTACGAGCAGTACTTC.

This clone was picked up one time. This chain links TRBV7-8 with TRBJ2-2, with D possibly being TRBD1 or TRBD2 (5 bases each). Trimming left V 3 bases short and J 0 bases short, with 5 bases between. Germline CDR1 SGHVS, CDR2 FQNEAQ. CDR3 length equals 14 residues. In nucleotides, the CDR3 is TGTGCCAGCAGCTTGGGGGCGAACACCGGGGAGCTGTTTTTT. Amino acids: CASSLGANTGELFF.